This T cell receptor beta chain came from a study of blood T cell repertoires in COVID-19. How the authors handled the data: Nucleated cell counts were estimated from reference gene primer amplification. Sequenced by immunoSEQ multiplex PCR; TCRdb stores in-frame clones only, minus some. V, J and clone size reflect that table, while D and trimming were determined from the DNA. The data hold about 310,000 clones, with 85% to 90% observed a single time. Germline CDR1 is SGHTA and CDR2 is FQGNSA. Trimming took off 0 bases at V and 5 bases at J, with 10 bases between the two ends. The CDR3 runs to 15 residues.

The TCR sequence derives from a middle-aged woman with COVID-19, enrolled during active disease. Sequencing was carried out using peripheral blood. This rearrangement joins TRBV7-2 to TRBJ1-4; D not certain. Here the CDR3 reads CASSLAGRWNEKLFF. The CDR3 coding sequence is TGTGCCAGCAGCTTAGCGGGCAGGTGGAATGAAAAACTGTTTTTT.